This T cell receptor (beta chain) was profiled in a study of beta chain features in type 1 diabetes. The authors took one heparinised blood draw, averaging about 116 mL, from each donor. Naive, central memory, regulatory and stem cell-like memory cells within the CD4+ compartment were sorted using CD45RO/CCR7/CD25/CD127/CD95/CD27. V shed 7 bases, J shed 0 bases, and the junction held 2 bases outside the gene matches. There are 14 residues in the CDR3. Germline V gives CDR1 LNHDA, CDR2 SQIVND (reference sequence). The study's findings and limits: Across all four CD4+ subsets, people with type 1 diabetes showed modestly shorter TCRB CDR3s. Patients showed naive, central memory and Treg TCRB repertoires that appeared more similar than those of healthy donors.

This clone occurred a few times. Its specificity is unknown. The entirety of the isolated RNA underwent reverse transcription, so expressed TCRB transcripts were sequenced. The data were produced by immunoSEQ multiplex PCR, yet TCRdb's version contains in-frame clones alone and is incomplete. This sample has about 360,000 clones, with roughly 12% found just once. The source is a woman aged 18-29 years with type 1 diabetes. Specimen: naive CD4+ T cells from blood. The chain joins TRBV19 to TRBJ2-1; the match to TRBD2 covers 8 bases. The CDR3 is CASKRESSYNEQFF. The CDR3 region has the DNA TGTGCCAGTAAGCGGGAGAGCTCCTACAATGAGCAGTTCTTC.